This TCR beta chain was captured in a study of blood T cell repertoires in COVID-19. The repertoire was sequenced with immunoSEQ multiplex PCR; TCRdb's copy has only in-frame clones and lacks some. This table has 200,000 to 250,000 clones, about 83% appearing once. The sample comprised PBMCs or T cells enriched from blood (not recorded which). The receptor was isolated from a woman aged 45-59 years who had been exposed to COVID-19.

The chain's CDR3 is CASGLEGQGYGYTF. CDR3 DNA sequence: TGTGCCAGCGGCCTCGAGGGACAGGGCTATGGCTACACCTTC. The V call is TRBV28, the J call TRBJ1-2; 9 nucleotides line up with TRBD1. The germline V gene encodes CDR1 MDHEN and CDR2 SYDVKM. J was trimmed by 4 bases and V by 8 bases; bases with no gene match: 8. The CDR3 covers 14 residues.